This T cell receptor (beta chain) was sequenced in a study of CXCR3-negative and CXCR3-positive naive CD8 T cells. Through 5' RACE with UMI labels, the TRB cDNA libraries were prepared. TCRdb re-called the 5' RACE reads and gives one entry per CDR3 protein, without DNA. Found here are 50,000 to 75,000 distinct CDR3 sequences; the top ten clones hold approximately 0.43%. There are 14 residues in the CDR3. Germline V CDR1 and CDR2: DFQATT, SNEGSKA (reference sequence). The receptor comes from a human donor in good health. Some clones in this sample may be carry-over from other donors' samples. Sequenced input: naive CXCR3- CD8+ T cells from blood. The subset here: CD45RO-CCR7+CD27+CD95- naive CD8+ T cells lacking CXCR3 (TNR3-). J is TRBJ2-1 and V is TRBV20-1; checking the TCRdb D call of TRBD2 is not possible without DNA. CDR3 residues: CSARGLAAYNEQFF.